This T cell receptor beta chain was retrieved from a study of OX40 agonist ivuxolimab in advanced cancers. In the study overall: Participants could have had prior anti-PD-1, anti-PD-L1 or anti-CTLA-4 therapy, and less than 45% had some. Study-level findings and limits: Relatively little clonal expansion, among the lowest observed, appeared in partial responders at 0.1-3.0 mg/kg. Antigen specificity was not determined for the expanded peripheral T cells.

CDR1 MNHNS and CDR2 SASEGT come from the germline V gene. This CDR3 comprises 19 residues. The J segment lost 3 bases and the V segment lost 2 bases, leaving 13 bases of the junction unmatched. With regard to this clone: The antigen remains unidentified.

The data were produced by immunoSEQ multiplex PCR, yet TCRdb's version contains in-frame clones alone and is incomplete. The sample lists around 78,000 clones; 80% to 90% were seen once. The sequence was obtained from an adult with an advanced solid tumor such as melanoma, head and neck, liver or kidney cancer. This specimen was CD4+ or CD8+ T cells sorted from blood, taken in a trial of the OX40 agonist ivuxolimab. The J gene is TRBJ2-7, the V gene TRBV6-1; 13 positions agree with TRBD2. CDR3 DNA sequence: TGTGCCAGCAGTGAACGACTAGCGGGGGGTTCCCATCGGGACTACGAGCAGTACTTC. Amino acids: CASSERLAGGSHRDYEQYF.